This paragraph reports one TCR beta chain. Its matching antigen is unknown. The study ran its PCR with 60 Vbeta and 13 Jbeta primers. Assay: immunoSEQ multiplex PCR; the TCRdb copy retains only in-frame clones and omits some. The sample records about 140,000 clones, 80% being singletons. The sample comes from a study of cytomegalovirus exposure and HLA in healthy donors. Study findings and constraints: TCR beta chains numbering 164 were designated cytomegalovirus-associated. Per published accounts, TCR beta sequences correctly predicted the HLA-A and HLA-B alleles of most subjects.

The TCR originated in a woman aged 40 to 50 in good health and CMV-seronegative. The sequencing input was PBMCs.

The CDR3: CASSTRRDTEAFF. Here the CDR3 DNA reads TGTGCCAGCAGCACCCGCAGGGACACTGAAGCTTTCTTT. This chain uses TRBV7-8 with TRBJ1-1; the D gene is possibly TRBD1 (5 bases). Germline assignment: CDR1 SGHVS and CDR2 FQNEAQ. V lost 5 bases, J lost 3 bases, and 10 bases lay in between. This CDR3 has 13 residues.